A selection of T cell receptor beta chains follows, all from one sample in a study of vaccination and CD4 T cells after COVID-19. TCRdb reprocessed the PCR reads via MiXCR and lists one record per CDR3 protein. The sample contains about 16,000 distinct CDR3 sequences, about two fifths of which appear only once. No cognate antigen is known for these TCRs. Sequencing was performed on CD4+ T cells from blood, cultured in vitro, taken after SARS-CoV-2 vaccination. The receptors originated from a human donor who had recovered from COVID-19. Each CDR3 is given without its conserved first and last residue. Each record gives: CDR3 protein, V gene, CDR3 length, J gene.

SVGQGAISNQPQH | TRBV20-1 | 13 | TRBJ1-5
ASTPSVTADTQY | TRBV27 | 12 | TRBJ2-3
ASSTPVGGANVLT | TRBV28 | 13 | TRBJ2-6
ASSMDRTSGNTIY | TRBV6-1 | 13 | TRBJ1-3
ASSLQGIPPQH | TRBV19 | 11 | TRBJ1-5
ASSQAGGLQETQY | TRBV4-1 | 13 | TRBJ2-5
ASNGLGGTKNIQY | TRBV6-1 | 13 | TRBJ2-4
ASRPGTTLNQPQH | TRBV6-2/TRBV6-3 | 13 | TRBJ1-5
SATDHTGELF | TRBV20-1 | 10 | TRBJ2-2
ASSMRRGTNEKLF | TRBV19 | 13 | TRBJ1-4
ASSATGGVPNYGYT | TRBV2 | 14 | TRBJ1-2
ASSLRLAGPTDTQY | TRBV7-2 | 14 | TRBJ2-3
ASSLGHSQETQY | TRBV7-6 | 12 | TRBJ2-5
ASSIRGLGNQPQH | TRBV19 | 13 | TRBJ1-5
SARPSVDLDGYT | TRBV20-1 | 12 | TRBJ1-2
ASSENKGTNSNQPQH | TRBV6-1 | 15 | TRBJ1-5
ASRQDRAGYGYT | TRBV2 | 12 | TRBJ1-2
ASSYDNEQF | TRBV7-9 | 9 | TRBJ2-1
ASSRDREYNEQF | TRBV19 | 12 | TRBJ2-1
ASSPSGSEAF | TRBV4-3 | 10 | TRBJ1-1
ASRRRNEQF | TRBV11-2 | 9 | TRBJ2-1
SARDPLRSSTDTQY | TRBV20-1 | 14 | TRBJ2-3
ASSFGPQETQY | TRBV5-5 | 11 | TRBJ2-5
ASSIPRDRADQPQH | TRBV19 | 14 | TRBJ1-5
ATRNPRGGGLGNQPQH | TRBV24-1 | 16 | TRBJ1-5
ASSSPGGGYT | TRBV6-5 | 10 | TRBJ1-2
ASSPQGGEENIQY | TRBV28 | 13 | TRBJ2-4
SAKTGDTEAF | TRBV20-1 | 10 | TRBJ1-1
ASSLGQKTQY | TRBV7-2 | 10 | TRBJ2-5
ASLSGGPYEQY | TRBV23-1 | 11 | TRBJ2-7
ASSLFSVGELF | TRBV7-3 | 11 | TRBJ2-2
ASSVDGSDTIY | TRBV9 | 11 | TRBJ1-3
ASSQTGEGDTQY | TRBV5-4 | 12 | TRBJ2-3
ATSRVAGRSDEQY | TRBV15 | 13 | TRBJ2-7
ASSWRKGIAYNEQF | TRBV5-4 | 14 | TRBJ2-1
ASSSRGAQSSYEQY | TRBV6-5 | 14 | TRBJ2-7